The clone carrying this T cell receptor (beta chain) was seen a single time. Its specificity is unknown. With the ViraFEST assay, the study expanded antigen-specific CD4+ T cells using viral peptide pools, then sequenced them. Scientists isolated CD4+ T cells after a roughly 10-day culture period ended. All study participants received two doses of BNT162b2 or mRNA-1273 vaccine. In culture with roughly 10 IU/ml IL-2 and roughly 10 ug/ml peptides, PBMC were grown at 1.5 million to 2 million per well. Cultures had half their medium replaced with IL-2 medium on days 3 and 7. Sequenced by immunoSEQ multiplex PCR; TCRdb stores in-frame clones only, minus some. The data contain approximately 74,000 clones, more than 60% of them singletons. Deletions cut 3 bases from V and 4 bases from J, with 13 bases between. The CDR3 has 14 amino acids. The V gene's germline CDR1 is SGHRS and CDR2 YFSETQ. This sample was taken from a study of vaccination effects on CD4 cells after COVID-19.

The sequence came from a human donor who received a COVID-19 vaccine. Specimen: CD4+ T cells from PBMCs cultured with HCoV-OC43 spike peptides, collected after COVID-19 vaccination. Noted subset: HCoV-OC43 spike overlapping peptide pool stimulation. The V and J genes are TRBV5-1 and TRBJ2-5, with D maybe TRBD2 (6 bases). The CDR3 DNA is TGCGCCAGCAGCTCGTCGGGGGTCCGAGAGACCCAGTACTTC. This translates into CASSSSGVRETQYF.